This TCR beta chain appears in the sequencing data of a study of cytomegalovirus exposure and HLA in healthy donors. Germline lookup yields CDR1 MNHNY and CDR2 SVGAGI (reference sequence). The CDR3 is made up of 13 amino acids. V was clipped by 6 bases and J by 4 bases; unmatched bases: 5. The PCR had 60 Vbeta and 13 Jbeta primers. Generated by immunoSEQ multiplex PCR, the TCRdb table keeps only in-frame clones and is missing some. The repertoire includes around 70,000 clones, 74% of them detected once, and roughly 10% sits in the top ten. Sequenced: PBMCs. This sequence was found in a human donor in good health. V gene TRBV6-6 combines with J gene TRBJ2-5, with 7 bases matching TRBD2. The CDR3 loop reads CASRGGWGETQYF. Written as DNA, the CDR3 is TGTGCCAGCAGGGGGGGGTGGGGAGAGACCCAGTACTTC.